The rows below give T cell receptor beta chains drawn from one sample of a study of cytomegalovirus exposure and HLA in healthy donors. Data came from immunoSEQ multiplex PCR; TCRdb stores just in-frame clones and leaves some out. Among roughly 130,000 clones listed, 80% were seen once. The sequencing input was PBMCs. These receptor sequences come from a male donor in good health and CMV-seropositive. Both conserved end residues are part of each CDR3. The D gene is left open where the match is weak. Only part of the rows carry a size: once, few, many, or a class if the clone is expanded.

v_call,j_call,clone_size,d_call,cdr3_aa,cdr3_nt
TRBV13,TRBJ2-2,.,TRBD2,CASSLGRSGRNTGELFF,TGTGCCAGCAGCTTAGGCCGAAGCGGGAGGAACACCGGGGAGCTGTTTTTT
TRBV11-3,TRBJ2-1,.,.,CASSLDRGQPIYNEQFF,TGTGCCAGCAGCTTAGATCGAGGACAGCCGATCTACAATGAGCAGTTCTTC
TRBV28,TRBJ2-3,.,.,CASQDGSPADTQYF,TGTGCCAGCCAGGACGGGAGCCCGGCAGATACGCAGTATTTT
TRBV6-4,TRBJ1-1,once,.,CASSLQMNTEAFF,TGTGCCAGCAGTTTGCAGATGAACACTGAAGCTTTCTTT
TRBV7-3,TRBJ2-6,.,.,CASSLDSSGANVLTF,TGTGCCAGCAGCTTAGACAGCTCTGGGGCCAACGTCCTGACTTTC
TRBV6-5,TRBJ2-3,.,.,CASTQLYTQYF,TGTGCCAGCACCCAGTTGTATACGCAGTATTTT
TRBV18,TRBJ1-3,.,.,CASSPLNDGSGNTIYF,TGTGCCAGCTCACCCTTAAACGACGGGAGTGGAAACACCATATATTTT
TRBV30,TRBJ2-5,.,TRBD2,CAWTVGSGSGQETQYF,TGTGCCTGGACCGTGGGGAGCGGGAGTGGGCAAGAGACCCAGTACTTC
TRBV27,TRBJ2-1,.,.,CASSPRARAGNEQFF,TGTGCCAGCAGCCCCCGTGCGAGGGCGGGGAATGAGCAGTTCTTC
TRBV19,TRBJ2-7,few,.,CASSWRAQAYEQYF,TGTGCCAGTAGTTGGCGGGCCCAAGCCTACGAGCAGTACTTC
TRBV7-7,TRBJ2-1,.,TRBD2,CASSLGLVPNDEQFF,TGTGCTAGCAGCTTGGGACTAGTCCCAAACGATGAGCAGTTCTTC
TRBV9,TRBJ2-2,once,.,CASSENIGTTNTGELFF,TGTGCCAGCAGCGAAAACATAGGGACAACGAACACCGGGGAGCTGTTTTTT